The source of this TCR beta chain is a study of T-cell memory formation after mild COVID-19. Study outcomes and limitations: Contracting clones from day 15 to 85 had balanced CD4/CD8; later expanders favoured CD4+. Mostly located in CM and EM were contracting CD4+ clones, with contracting CD8+ clones located in EMRA.

Constant-segment-primed 5'RACE gave TCR alpha and TCR beta cDNA libraries with sample barcodes and UMIs. TCRdb re-derived calls from the 5' RACE reads in MiXCR, one entry per CDR3 protein. The sample lists about 88,000 distinct CDR3 sequences; around a quarter were seen once. This clonotype has only a few counts. The target antigen is unknown. The V end lost 5 bases, the J end lost 7 bases, and 14 bases lay between the germline ends. The germline gives CDR1 DFQATT, CDR2 SNEGSKA (reference sequence). The length of the CDR3 is 12 residues. The sequence was obtained from a man aged 18 to 30 who had mild COVID-19 (a few samples of this study predate the infection). Cell type and time point are not known. V usage is TRBV20-1 and J usage is TRBJ1-2, with D tentatively TRBD1 (5 bases). The specimen was PBMCs or a T cell subset sorted from them (not recorded which). The CDR3 is CSAGKGLPGYTF. For the CDR3, the DNA is TGCAGTGCTGGGAAGGGACTCCCTGGCTACACCTTC.